The 20 T cell receptor beta chains in this list originate from one sample, sequenced in a study of T cells in Graves' hyperthyroidism and ophthalmopathy. Amplification yielded TCR beta CDR3 regions, with RNA transcripts as the source. Initially, a first-round RT-PCR of the TCR CDR3 employed the HTBI primer set. TCRdb itself ran the multiplex PCR reads through MiXCR, one entry per CDR3 protein. The table has roughly 800,000 distinct CDR3 sequences, more than 30% seen once. Sequenced material: blood. All receptors come from a man aged 18 to 30 with Graves' hyperthyroidism.

This clonotype was counted many times. This rearrangement joins TRBV7-9 to TRBJ1-2, with D perhaps TRBD1 (5 bases). Per germline, CDR1 SEHNR and CDR2 FQNEAQ (reference sequence). Trimming shortened V by 4 bases and J by 8 bases, and 11 bases separated the two germline ends. CDR3 length equals 12 residues. The CDR3 bases are TGTGCCAGCAGCTCAGGGATTAGCGGCTACACCTTC. Protein: CASSSGISGYTF. Filled out from reference TRBV7-9 and TRBJ1-2, the complete variable domain reads DTGVSQNPRHKITKRGQNVTFRCDPISEHNRLYWYRQTLGQGPEFLTYFQNEAQLEKSRLLSDRFSAERPKGSFSTLEIQRTEQGDSAMYLCASSSGISGYTFGSGTRLTVV.

This clonotype showed up many times. The chain combines TRBV29-1 with TRBJ2-5; TRBD2 is a possible D gene (6 bases). The germline CDR1 and CDR2 sequences are SQVTM and ANQGSEA. CDR3 length: 12 residues. CDR3 sequence reads: CSVVRGSETQYF. CDR3 coding DNA: TGCTCCGTTGTACGGGGGAGTGAGACCCAGTACTTC. The whole variable domain, remainder taken from reference TRBV29-1 and TRBJ2-5, is SAVISQKPSRDICQRGTSLTIQCQVDSQVTMMFWYRQQPGQSLTLIATANQGSEATYESGFVIDKFPISRPNLTFSTLTVSNMSPEDSSIYLCSVVRGSETQYFGPGTRLLVL.

The gene calls are TRBV2 and TRBJ2-7; D unclear. This CDR3 region has 11 residues. With 7 bases removed from V and 9 bases from J, the gap between germline ends came to 13 bases. The germline V gene encodes CDR1 SNHLY and CDR2 FYNNEI. The CDR3: CASIGEDGQYF. The DNA for the CDR3 is TGTGCCAGCATTGGTGAGGACGGGCAGTACTTC.

The chain uses TRBV7-9 and TRBJ2-7; D may be TRBD1 or TRBD2 (5 bases each). The CDR3 is 16 amino acids. CDR1 is SEHNR and CDR2 is FQNEAQ in the germline V gene (reference sequence). V was pared by 1 base and J by 2 bases, with 15 bases between. CDR3 sequence: CASSLGLGLATYEQYF. For the CDR3, the DNA is TGTGCCAGCAGCTTAGGTCTGGGGCTAGCTACCTACGAGCAGTACTTC. The full variable domain, rest sourced from reference TRBV7-9 and TRBJ2-7, is DTGVSQNPRHKITKRGQNVTFRCDPISEHNRLYWYRQTLGQGPEFLTYFQNEAQLEKSRLLSDRFSAERPKGSFSTLEIQRTEQGDSAMYLCASSLGLGLATYEQYFGPGTRLTVT.

As regards this clonotype: The junction departs from the called germline gene at one end, perhaps through a read error. This sequence joins TRBV10-3 and TRBJ1-6, with D uncertain. Germline V lookup: CDR1 ENHRY, CDR2 SYGVKD. The CDR3 sequence is 14 residues long. The CDR3 bases are TGTGCCGTCAGTGAGAGCTCCTATAATTCGCCCCTCCACTTT. Translated: CAVSESSYNSPLHF.

This clonotype was picked up one time. A much larger clone lies one base from this, so it may be a read error. In DNA form, the CDR3 reads TGTGCCAGCAGCCCCCTGGACAGGAGGGACACTGAAGCTTTCTTT. Translated, it gives CASSPLDRRDTEAFF. The V gene is TRBV7-2, the J gene TRBJ1-1, with TRBD1 matching over 7 bases. The CDR3 length is 15 residues. Germline values: CDR1 SGHTA, CDR2 FQGNSA. With 5 bases clipped from V and 3 bases from J, the junction kept 9 bases outside the gene matches. The variable domain in full, with the rest retrieved from reference TRBV7-2 and TRBJ1-1, is GAGVSQSPSNKVTEKGKDVELRCDPISGHTALYWYRQSLGQGLEFLIYFQGNSAPDKSGLPSDRFSAERTGGSVSTLTIQRTQQEDSAVYLCASSPLDRRDTEAFFGQGTRLTVV.

This clonotype was observed at least ten times. CDR3 sequence (DNA): TGCAGCGCTTCAGCGGGGATATACCAAGAGACCCAGTACTTC. Translating gives CSASAGIYQETQYF. The chain links TRBV29-1 to TRBJ2-5; the match to TRBD2 covers 7 bases. Trimming took 7 bases from V and 0 from J; bases not matched to a gene: 8. Germline values: CDR1 SQVTM, CDR2 ANQGSEA. The CDR3 has 14 amino acids.

Only a few counts were recorded for this clonotype. The V gene is TRBV7-2, the J gene TRBJ2-7; 7 bases are a match to TRBD2. CDR1 and CDR2 (germline): SGHTA, FQGNSA. V lost 6 bases to trimming and J lost 3 bases; unmatched junction nucleotides: 11. The CDR3 runs 15 residues. The CDR3 here is CASSYSGTKSYEQYF. The CDR3 DNA follows: TGTGCCAGCAGTTACTCCGGGACTAAGAGCTACGAGCAGTACTTC.

This clonotype was observed at least ten times. V usage is TRBV7-9 and J usage is TRBJ2-7; the D gene could be TRBD1 or TRBD2 (6 bases each). V dropped 7 bases and J dropped 4 bases, with 11 bases sitting between them. Germline V gene data show CDR1 as SEHNR and CDR2 as FQNEAQ (reference sequence). CDR3 length: 12 residues. CDR3 sequence reads: CASTEGGYEQYF. DNA of the CDR3: TGTGCCAGCACCGAGGGGGGATACGAGCAGTACTTC. The full variable domain, its missing parts supplied by reference TRBV7-9 and TRBJ2-7, is DTGVSQNPRHKITKRGQNVTFRCDPISEHNRLYWYRQTLGQGPEFLTYFQNEAQLEKSRLLSDRFSAERPKGSFSTLEIQRTEQGDSAMYLCASTEGGYEQYFGPGTRLTVT.

This chain links TRBV9 with TRBJ1-4, with no clear D. V lost 2 bases and J 6 bases, leaving 11 bases between the germline ends. Germline CDR1 and CDR2: SGDLS and YYNGEE. The CDR3 has 14 residues. The CDR3 sequence is CASSVDGSDEKLFF. The CDR3 DNA follows: TGTGCCAGCAGCGTGGATGGGTCGGATGAAAAACTGTTTTTT.

V gene TRBV29-1 combines with J gene TRBJ2-5, with TRBD1 matching over 8 bases. V was clipped by 4 bases and J by 5 bases; unmatched bases: 6. The germline gives CDR1 SQVTM, CDR2 ANQGSEA. This CDR3 has 13 residues. This chain's CDR3 is CSVAAGGSETQYF. The CDR3, as DNA: TGCAGCGTTGCGGCAGGGGGCAGTGAGACCCAGTACTTC. Full variable domain (remainder filled in from reference TRBV29-1 and TRBJ2-5): SAVISQKPSRDICQRGTSLTIQCQVDSQVTMMFWYRQQPGQSLTLIATANQGSEATYESGFVIDKFPISRPNLTFSTLTVSNMSPEDSSIYLCSVAAGGSETQYFGPGTRLLVL.

The chain uses TRBV7-8 and TRBJ2-5; D is possibly TRBD2 (6 bases). Germline loops: CDR1 SGHVS, CDR2 FQNEAQ. The V gene lost 5 bases and the J gene lost 4 bases, with 29 bases spanning the gap. This CDR3 comprises 19 residues. The CDR3, as DNA: TGTGCCAGCAGCCAAGATAGGTTGTGGGGCAAAGGGCGGGGAGAGACCCAGTACTTC. Amino acid sequence: CASSQDRLWGKGRGETQYF.

The rearrangement joins TRBV7-8 to TRBJ2-7; 11 bases align to TRBD2. With V trimmed by 6 bases and J by 7 bases, 8 bases remained unmatched. This CDR3 spans 14 amino acids. Germline V gene sequence: CDR1 SGHVS, CDR2 FQNEAQ. CDR3 DNA sequence: TGTGCCAGCAGTACCTTAGCGGGGGGGTGGGAGCAGTACTTC. Its protein product is CASSTLAGGWEQYF.

In this sample, this clonotype turned up many times. This sequence joins TRBV7-6 and TRBJ1-4; D may be TRBD1 (6 bases). The V end was cut by 1 base, the J end by 7 bases, with 10 bases between. Germline CDR1 SGHVS, CDR2 FNYEAQ. The CDR3 is 14 amino acids. This CDR3 is CASSLGGGSEKLFF. The DNA of the CDR3 is TGTGCCAGCAGCTTAGGTGGGGGCAGTGAAAAACTGTTTTTT.

Details on this clonotype: A read error may explain this, as a much larger clone is one base away. V usage is TRBV11-2 and J usage is TRBJ2-7; possible D gene TRBD1, 6 bases. Germline-derived CDR1 and CDR2 are SGHAT and FQNNGV. Trimming took off 5 bases at V and 3 bases at J, with 11 bases between the two ends. The CDR3 has 13 amino acids. The CDR3: CASSLRDNYEQYF. CDR3 nucleotides: TGTGCCAGCAGCCTCCGGGACAACTACGAGCAGTACTTC.

The CDR3 sequence: CSVVGATAGELFF. The CDR3, as DNA: TGCAGCGTGGTGGGGGCGACAGCCGGGGAGCTGTTTTTT. This chain uses TRBV29-1 with TRBJ2-2; maybe TRBD1 (6 bases). Deletions cut 6 bases from V and 6 bases from J, with 14 bases between. This CDR3 has 13 amino acids. Germline CDR1 reads SQVTM; CDR2 reads ANQGSEA.

Comment on this clonotype: A junction end diverges from the germline sequence, so it may reflect a read error. V gene TRBV5-1 combines with J gene TRBJ2-7; D gene ambiguous. Germline CDR1 is SGHRS and CDR2 is YFSETQ. The length of the CDR3 is 13 residues. CDR3 nucleotides: TGCGCCAGCAGCCCACACTCTACCTACGAGCAGCACTTC. The encoded protein is CASSPHSTYEQHF.

This clonotype was seen ten or more times. The chain employs TRBV7-2 and TRBJ1-5; D is uncertain. V dropped 8 bases and J dropped 4 bases, with 12 bases sitting between them. CDR3 size: 13 residues. In germline, CDR1 is SGHTA, CDR2 FQGNSA. The CDR3 loop reads CASAQKANQPQHF. DNA of the CDR3: TGTGCCAGCGCGCAGAAGGCTAATCAGCCCCAGCATTTT.

This clonotype was seen a few times. The genes are TRBV9 and TRBJ1-1; D is undetermined. Trimming pared 2 bases from V and 3 bases from J, leaving 8 bases between. Germline CDR1 is SGDLS and CDR2 is YYNGEE. The CDR3 runs 13 residues. CDR3 loop: CASSVQPHTEAFF. The CDR3, as DNA: TGTGCCAGCAGCGTCCAACCTCACACTGAAGCTTTCTTT.

A note on this clonotype: The junction departs from germline at one end; a sequencing error may be responsible. V usage is TRBV5-1 and J usage is TRBJ1-1; possible D gene TRBD1, 5 bases. The V gene's germline CDR1 is SGHRS and CDR2 YFSETQ. The CDR3 is 13 residues long. CDR3 sequence reads: CASRNFRVPEAFF. Here the CDR3 DNA reads TGTGCCAGCAGGAATTTCAGGGTCCCTGAAGCTTTCTTT.